This T cell receptor beta chain was identified during a study of CD8+CD57+ T cells in acquired aplastic anemia. On the study more broadly: An average of roughly 10 million reads for CD4+ cells was obtained from healthy donors.

The template for TCR beta VDJ and CDR3 sequence profiling was genomic DNA. TCRdb re-called the reads with MiXCR, one entry per CDR3 protein. The repertoire has 120,000 or so distinct CDR3 sequences, more than 40% of them found once; the top ten carry about 2.7%. J was trimmed by 8 bases and V by 5 bases; bases with no gene match: 10. Germline assignment: CDR1 DFQATT and CDR2 SNEGSKA (reference sequence). The CDR3 sequence is 13 residues long. The V call is TRBV20-1, the J call TRBJ2-3; 7 bases map to TRBD2. Material: sorted CD4+, CD8+, or CD8+CD57+ T cells (not recorded which) from PBMCs. This clonotype was obtained from a human donor in good health, serving as a control. The CDR3, as DNA: TGCAGTGCTGGGGAGGGGACCGCCGTTACGCAGTATTTT. This translates into CSAGEGTAVTQYF.